The entry below describes one TCR beta chain. Its specificity is not known. This sample is drawn from a study of T cells in Graves' hyperthyroidism and ophthalmopathy. Amplified TCR beta CDR3 regions derived from RNA transcripts. During a first-round RT-PCR of the TCR CDR3, the HTBI primer set was used. TCRdb itself ran the multiplex PCR reads through MiXCR, one entry per CDR3 protein. Of about 560,000 distinct CDR3 sequences in the sample, approximately 15% are singletons; the top ten hold about 20%. J gave up 3 bases and V 0 bases, and 1 base lay outside the gene matches. The CDR3 spans 16 residues. Germline CDR1 reads SGHDT; CDR2 reads YYEEEE. General study points: A median around 6.8 months before onset, the model predicted ophthalmopathy. Most clonotypes expanded in the thyroid (above 0.001) were also present in blood.

Recently diagnosed hyperthyroidism of less than 2 months' duration affected patients aged 18 to 65. Patients showing uncontrolled infection, other autoimmune disease, pregnancy or lactation were ineligible. This clonotype was obtained from a woman aged 18-29 years with Graves' hyperthyroidism. The specimen sequenced was blood. The chain joins TRBV5-6 to TRBJ2-5; 14 bases map to TRBD2. The CDR3 coding sequence is TGTGCCAGCAGCTTGGCGGGACTAGCGGGAGAAGAGACCCAGTACTTC. Residues: CASSLAGLAGEETQYF.